This T cell receptor (beta chain) was sequenced in a study of blood T cell repertoires in COVID-19. The protocol was immunoSEQ multiplex PCR, while the TCRdb copy is restricted to in-frame clones and leaves out a portion. This table holds around 250,000 clones, 80% to 90% found once. The CDR3 is 15 residues long. V was shortened by 4 bases and J by 1 base, with 11 bases between the two germline ends. The germline V gene has CDR1 LGHDT and CDR2 YNNKEL (reference sequence). Participants were aged about 18 to 89 years from about two dozen US areas. The chain carries TRBV3-1 (or the pseudogene TRBV3-2) and TRBJ1-3; unclear D gene. Material for sequencing was PBMCs or T cells enriched from blood (not recorded which). This TCR derives from a woman aged 45-65 years who had recovered from COVID-19. DNA of the CDR3: TGTGCCAGCAGCCTTAGGACTGTATCTGGAAACACCATATATTTT. This sequence encodes CASSLRTVSGNTIYF.